One sample yielded the 11 T cell receptor beta chains listed below, sequenced in a study of T cells in Graves' hyperthyroidism and ophthalmopathy. Researchers took RNA transcripts and amplified the TCR beta CDR3 regions from them. An initial round of RT-PCR targeting the TCR CDR3 relied on the HTBI primer set. TCRdb used MiXCR to reprocess the multiplex PCR reads, holding one entry per CDR3 protein. The sample consists of 450,000 to 700,000 distinct CDR3 sequences, roughly 46% of them appearing once. The sequencing sample was made of peripheral blood or thyroid tissue (not recorded which). The receptors were sampled from an adult woman with Graves' disease, either hyperthyroidism or ophthalmopathy (not recorded which).

This clonotype was recorded many times. V and J are TRBV6-6 and TRBJ2-7, with D possibly TRBD2 on 6 matching bases. Per germline, CDR1 MNHNY and CDR2 SVGAGI (reference sequence). Trimming shortened V by 8 bases and J by 2 bases, and 19 bases separated the two germline ends. CDR3 size: 15 residues. The CDR3 spells CASCWTGLETYEQYF. DNA for the CDR3: TGTGCCAGCTGTTGGACGGGACTGGAAACCTACGAGCAGTACTTC.

This clonotype has a count of ten or more. The V gene is TRBV28, the J gene TRBJ2-5; D not certain. The CDR3 is made up of 11 amino acids. Germline V gene sequence: CDR1 MDHEN, CDR2 SYDVKM. The V and J ends lost 5 bases and 7 bases respectively, with 8 bases between them. CDR3 protein: CASSILGTQYF. The CDR3 region has the DNA TGTGCCAGCAGTATACTTGGGACCCAGTACTTC.

This clonotype was observed a few times. J is TRBJ2-2 and V is TRBV7-8; 9 nucleotides agree with TRBD1. Trimming took 2 bases from V and 6 from J; bases not matched to a gene: 4. The CDR3 is 15 amino acids. Germline CDR1 reads SGHVS; CDR2 reads FQNEAQ. The CDR3 nucleotides are TGTGCCAGCAGCTTAAGGGACAGGGAGTCCGGGGAGCTGTTTTTT. Amino acid sequence: CASSLRDRESGELFF.

The chain uses TRBV15 and TRBJ1-6; D is perhaps TRBD1 (6 bases). CDR3 length equals 16 residues. Trimming left V 3 bases short and J 10 bases short, with 19 bases between. Germline CDR1 LNHNV, CDR2 YYDKDF (reference sequence). The CDR3 reads CATSSRGTGGDSPLHF. The DNA of the CDR3 is TGTGCCACCAGCAGCCGAGGGACGGGGGGCGACTCACCCCTCCACTTT.

There are a few counts of this clonotype. The rearrangement links TRBV2 to TRBJ1-6; 8 nucleotides match TRBD1. Germline values: CDR1 SNHLY, CDR2 FYNNEI. The CDR3 runs 14 residues. V lost 4 bases and J lost 10; bases outside the gene matches: 6. CDR3 nucleotides: TGTGCCAGCAGTGTCGACAGGGGCGGCTCACCCCTCCACTTT. This sequence encodes CASSVDRGGSPLHF.

This clonotype was counted many times. The chain carries TRBV19 and TRBJ1-5, with a possible D match to TRBD1 (5 bases). The CDR3 totals 13 residues. Germline CDR1 reads LNHDA; CDR2 reads SQIVND (reference sequence). V gave up 6 bases and J gave up 3 bases, with 9 bases separating them. The CDR3 DNA follows: TGTGCCAGTAGGAGGGGCCTCAATCAGCCCCAGCATTTT. Translation gives CASRRGLNQPQHF.

The sample holds one count of this clonotype. J is TRBJ1-4 and V is TRBV7-2; the D is unclear. The germline gives CDR1 SGHTA, CDR2 FQGNSA. V was trimmed by 2 bases and J by 12 bases, leaving 16 bases between them. The CDR3 runs 14 residues. The CDR3 DNA sequence: TGTGCCAGCAGCTTAATGAGCCCCCTGGAGGAACTGTTTTTT. Translated, it gives CASSLMSPLEELFF.

This clonotype was counted at least ten times. This chain joins TRBV6-6 and TRBJ2-2; D perhaps matches TRBD2 (5 bases). The germline V gene has CDR1 MNHNY and CDR2 SVGAGI (reference sequence). V lost 2 bases, J lost 2 bases, and 9 bases lay in between. The CDR3 covers 15 residues. The CDR3 bases are TGTGCCAGCAGTTACGAGGGCAGTAACACCGGGGAGCTGTTTTTT. Its protein is CASSYEGSNTGELFF.

The genes are TRBV30 and TRBJ1-2, with D unresolved. This CDR3 comprises 14 residues. Trimming left V 5 bases short and J 6 bases short, with 19 bases between. CDR1 is GTSNPN and CDR2 is SVGIG in the germline V gene (reference sequence). CDR3 bases: TGTGCCTGGCGTCTTCTAGATTCCTGGCATGGCTACACCTTC. This encodes CAWRLLDSWHGYTF.

The rearrangement links TRBV29-1 to TRBJ2-7; possible D gene TRBD1, 6 bases. V lost 6 bases and J lost 3, with 18 bases in between. Germline CDR1 is SQVTM and CDR2 is ANQGSEA. There are 14 residues in the CDR3. The DNA for the CDR3 is TGCAGCGTATCCGAAGGGGGTGAGTTCTACGAGCAGTACTTC. Its protein is CSVSEGGEFYEQYF.

Ten or more counts support this clonotype. The gene calls are TRBV2 and TRBJ1-6, with a weak D call TRBD1 (6 bases). V lost 3 bases to trimming and J lost 5 bases, with 20 bases between them. The CDR3 totals 18 residues. Germline V CDR1 and CDR2: SNHLY, FYNNEI. The CDR3 loop is CASSEQGTGGLHNSPLHF. CDR3 DNA sequence: TGTGCCAGCAGTGAGCAGGGGACCGGCGGGCTACATAATTCACCCCTCCACTTT.